This T cell receptor beta chain comes out of a study of blood T cell repertoires in COVID-19. Across the whole study: Whether acute or convalescent, the COVID-19 samples came from the United States, Italy and Spain. From T cells, B-cell-depleted T cells, or PBMCs came the material, which was cDNA or gDNA.

The germline CDR1 and CDR2 sequences are SGHNT and YYREEE (reference sequence). The length of the CDR3 is 17 residues. The J segment lost 0 bases and the V segment lost 5 bases, leaving 9 bases of the junction unmatched. Per the original methods: The authors estimated nucleated cell counts from reference gene primer amplification. Using immunoSEQ multiplex PCR, the repertoire was profiled, and TCRdb retains in-frame clones only, with some absent. V and J calls and clone size follow that table, whereas D and trimming were derived from the DNA. The sample yields roughly 100,000 clones, 65% to 80% seen once.

This receptor was taken from a woman in her seventies with acute or convalescent COVID-19. V is TRBV5-4 and J is TRBJ2-3; 10 nucleotides align to TRBD2. The source material was peripheral blood. In DNA form, the CDR3 reads TGTGCCAGCAGTTCCCCAACTAGCGGGACTAGCACAGATACGCAGTATTTT. It translates to CASSSPTSGTSTDTQYF.